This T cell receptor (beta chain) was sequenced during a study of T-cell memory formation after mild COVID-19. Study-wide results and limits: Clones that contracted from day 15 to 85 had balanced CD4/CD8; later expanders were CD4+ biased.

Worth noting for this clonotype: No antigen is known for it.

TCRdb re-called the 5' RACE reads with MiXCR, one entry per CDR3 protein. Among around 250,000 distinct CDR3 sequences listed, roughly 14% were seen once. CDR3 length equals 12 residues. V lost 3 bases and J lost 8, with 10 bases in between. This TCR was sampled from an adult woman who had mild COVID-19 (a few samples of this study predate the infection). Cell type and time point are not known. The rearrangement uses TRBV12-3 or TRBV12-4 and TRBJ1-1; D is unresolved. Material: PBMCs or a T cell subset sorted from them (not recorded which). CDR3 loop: CASSLIPQEAFF. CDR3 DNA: TGTGCCAGCAGTTTGATTCCGCAGGAAGCTTTCTTT.